This T cell receptor (beta chain) was captured in a study of cytomegalovirus exposure and HLA in healthy donors. PCR was performed using 60 Vbeta and 13 Jbeta primers. The data were produced by immunoSEQ multiplex PCR, yet TCRdb's version contains in-frame clones alone and is incomplete. The profile shows some 61,000 clones, 75% to 90% of them singletons. The study's findings and limits: In an earlier analysis, in about 530 donors, most V segments appeared productive either ~87% or ~30% of the time. Rare sequences made up most TCRs, while some public TCRs were found in many donors. The classifier was said to identify cytomegalovirus status with high specificity and sensitivity. The authors listed around 150 TCR beta chains as cytomegalovirus-associated.

The CDR3 has 16 residues. Germline CDR1 SGHAT, CDR2 FQNNGV. Trimming shortened V by 5 bases and J by 8 bases, and 21 bases separated the two germline ends. Note on this clone: The antigen remains unidentified.

The receptor's source is a human donor in good health. The specimen sequenced was PBMCs. This rearrangement joins TRBV11-2 to TRBJ1-4; perhaps TRBD1 as D (5 bases). Here the CDR3 reads CASSPDTQGISEKLFF. As DNA, the CDR3 is TGTGCCAGCAGCCCAGATACTCAGGGAATTTCGGAAAAACTGTTTTTT.